These 27 T cell receptor beta chains were sequenced from one sample in a study of cytomegalovirus exposure and HLA in healthy donors. Primers: 60 Vbeta forward and 13 Jbeta reverse. Here immunoSEQ multiplex PCR was the method, and the copy in TCRdb shows in-frame clones only, minus some. The data hold approximately 150,000 clones, with 65% to 70% observed a single time. The specimen was PBMCs. These receptors came from a woman aged 18 to 35 in good health and CMV-seropositive.

The V and J genes are TRBV7-2 and TRBJ2-5; 7 bases are a match to TRBD1. The junction had 3 bases not matched to a gene; V was cut back by 0 bases and J by 2 bases. CDR1 and CDR2 from the germline V gene are SGHTA and FQGNSA. This CDR3 comprises 15 residues. The CDR3 DNA sequence: TGTGCCAGCAGCTTAGCGGGGACAGCACAAGAGACCCAGTACTTC. Its translation is CASSLAGTAQETQYF.

In this sample, this clone turned up once. This rearrangement joins TRBV19 to TRBJ1-2; TRBD1 matches 7 bases. V lost 4 bases to trimming and J lost 4 bases; unmatched junction nucleotides: 6. The CDR3 has 14 residues. CDR1 and CDR2 (germline): LNHDA, SQIVND (reference sequence). The CDR3 DNA follows: TGTGCCAGTAGTACCGGGACAGCTATCTATGGCTACACCTTC. Translating it yields CASSTGTAIYGYTF.

This chain links TRBV19 with TRBJ1-2, with D perhaps matching TRBD1 (5 bases). The V end was cut by 7 bases, the J end by 8 bases, with 20 bases between. Germline CDR1 and CDR2: LNHDA and SQIVND (reference sequence). There are 14 residues in the CDR3. CDR3 in DNA: TGTGCCAGTACCCCACTGCACCAGGGAAACGGCTACACCTTC. Protein sequence: CASTPLHQGNGYTF.

The V gene is TRBV30, the J gene TRBJ1-6; D gene ambiguous. The germline V and J ends were trimmed by 4 bases and 3 bases, with 7 bases remaining between them. Germline V gives CDR1 GTSNPN, CDR2 SVGIG (reference sequence). The CDR3 has 13 residues. The CDR3 reads CAWTGNYNSPLHF. CDR3 DNA sequence: TGTGCCTGGACGGGGAACTATAATTCACCCCTCCACTTT.

The rearrangement links TRBV19 to TRBJ1-4; D gene uncertain. This CDR3 has 15 residues. The V end was cut by 5 bases, the J end by 0 bases, with 10 bases between. CDR1 is LNHDA, CDR2 SQIVND, per germline (reference sequence). CDR3 in amino acids: CASSSDRATNEKLFF. The CDR3 DNA follows: TGTGCCAGTAGTTCCGACCGGGCAACTAATGAAAAACTGTTTTTT.

The rearrangement uses TRBV27 and TRBJ1-1; possible D gene TRBD1, 6 bases. CDR1 and CDR2 from the germline V gene are MNHEY and SMNVEV (reference sequence). V lost 5 bases and J lost 1, with 11 bases in between. The CDR3 is made up of 14 amino acids. The CDR3 nucleotides are TGTGCCAGCAGTGATCAGGGGAAGAACACTGAAGCTTTCTTT. This gives the protein CASSDQGKNTEAFF.

The count of this clone is one. For the CDR3, the DNA is TGCGCCAGCAGCTCGCCGGAGACTAGCGGGAGGACGACAGATACGCAGTATTTT. Its protein product is CASSSPETSGRTTDTQYF. This chain joins TRBV5-1 and TRBJ2-3; the match to TRBD2 covers 13 bases. V shed 3 bases, J shed 3 bases, and the junction held 10 bases outside the gene matches. Germline assignment: CDR1 SGHRS and CDR2 YFSETQ. CDR3 length equals 18 residues.

V is TRBV6-5 and J is TRBJ2-7, with 8 bases matching TRBD1. Germline trimming cut 2 bases from V and 2 bases from J; bases unmatched to any gene: 5. Germline CDR1 MNHEY, CDR2 SVGAGI. This CDR3 spans 15 amino acids. The CDR3, as DNA: TGTGCCAGCAGTTACGGACAGGGCAAGACCTACGAGCAGTACTTC. Its translation is CASSYGQGKTYEQYF.

J is TRBJ2-7 and V is TRBV27; perhaps TRBD2 as D (6 bases). The CDR3 runs to 12 residues. Germline CDR1 and CDR2: MNHEY and SMNVEV (reference sequence). The V end lost 6 bases, the J end lost 10 bases, and 16 bases lay between the germline ends. CDR3 residues: CASRDYGAVQYF. CDR3 coding DNA: TGTGCCAGCAGGGACTACGGCGCAGTTCAGTACTTC.

V gene TRBV19 combines with J gene TRBJ2-5; 15 nucleotides match TRBD2. Per the germline V gene, CDR1 is LNHDA and CDR2 is SQIVND (reference sequence). V lost 7 bases, J lost 1 base, and 10 bases stayed unmatched. This CDR3 spans 18 amino acids. CDR3 nucleotides: TGTGCCAGTACCGATGGGACTAGCGGGGGGTTGCCCCAAGAGACCCAGTACTTC. Translated, it gives CASTDGTSGGLPQETQYF.

This chain uses TRBV30 with TRBJ2-7, with D tentatively TRBD2 (5 bases). Trimming cost V 3 bases and J 2 bases, with 11 bases left between them. The germline CDR1 and CDR2 sequences are GTSNPN and SVGIG (reference sequence). CDR3 length: 13 amino acids. CDR3 sequence: CAWRSAVTYEQYF. The CDR3 DNA follows: TGTGCCTGGAGGTCAGCGGTCACCTACGAGCAGTACTTC.

The chain couples TRBV7-9 to TRBJ1-1, with 8 positions matching TRBD1. CDR1 is SEHNR and CDR2 is FQNEAQ in the germline V gene (reference sequence). There are 19 residues in the CDR3. V gave up 2 bases and J gave up 3 bases; unmatched junction bases: 17. CDR3 region: CASSLPLTGAGGGHTEAFF. CDR3 nucleotide sequence: TGTGCCAGCAGCTTACCATTAACCGGGGCAGGGGGCGGTCACACTGAAGCTTTCTTT.

The chain couples TRBV28 to TRBJ2-5, with D uncertain. The CDR3 has 11 residues. Trimming cost V 5 bases and J 4 bases, with 5 bases left between them. Germline assignment: CDR1 MDHEN and CDR2 SYDVKM. In nucleotides, the CDR3 is TGTGCCAGCAGTGCGAGAGAGACCCAGTACTTC. Its protein is CASSARETQYF.

CDR3 region: CASKPGQGAYEQYF. The DNA of the CDR3 is TGTGCCAGCAAACCGGGACAAGGAGCCTACGAGCAGTACTTC. The V call is TRBV5-4, the J call TRBJ2-5, with D perhaps TRBD1 (6 bases). The J call is doubtful: the DNA matches TRBJ2-7 better. The CDR3 spans 14 residues. Germline V gene sequence: CDR1 SGHNT, CDR2 YYREEE (reference sequence).

This clone has just a few counts. The CDR3 loop is CAWSADRNEAFF. The CDR3 DNA reads as TGTGCCTGGAGTGCGGACAGGAATGAAGCTTTCTTT. The genes are TRBV30 and TRBJ1-1, with 7 bases lining up with TRBD1. This CDR3 has 12 amino acids. Germline CDR1 GTSNPN, CDR2 SVGIG (reference sequence). V lost 1 base, J lost 7 bases, and 3 bases stayed unmatched.

This chain links TRBV6-1 with TRBJ1-2, with 7 bases fitting TRBD1. Trimming removed 4 bases from V and 4 bases from J; junction bases left unmatched: 6. This CDR3 contains 14 residues. Germline assignment: CDR1 MNHNS and CDR2 SASEGT. CDR3 DNA: TGTGCCAGCAGTGCTAGACAGGGACCCTATGGCTACACCTTC. Its translation is CASSARQGPYGYTF.

This chain links TRBV29-1 with TRBJ1-2; 9 positions match TRBD1. CDR1 SQVTM and CDR2 ANQGSEA come from the germline V gene. J gave up 4 bases and V 5 bases, and 8 bases lay outside the gene matches. The CDR3 runs to 14 residues. The CDR3: CSVQNDRGAYGYTF. The CDR3 DNA follows: TGCAGCGTTCAAAATGACAGGGGGGCCTATGGCTACACCTTC.

The rearrangement uses TRBV7-9 and TRBJ2-2; TRBD2 might be the D (5 bases). The germline V gene encodes CDR1 SEHNR and CDR2 FQNEAQ (reference sequence). The CDR3 sequence is 16 residues long. V lost 1 base to trimming and J lost 8 bases, with 17 bases between them. The CDR3 bases are TGTGCCAGCAGCTTAGTGATCCAAGACGGGGAGGGGGAGCTGTTTTTT. As protein: CASSLVIQDGEGELFF.

This clone was observed once. This chain links TRBV5-6 with TRBJ2-1; D call uncertain. Germline V gene data show CDR1 as SGHDT and CDR2 as YYEEEE. The CDR3 covers 13 residues. The germline V and J ends were trimmed by 1 base and 6 bases, with 8 bases remaining between them. The CDR3 region is CASSLFYFNEQFF. In nucleotides, the CDR3 is TGTGCCAGCAGCTTGTTCTATTTCAATGAGCAGTTCTTC.

In its sample, this clone was seen a few times. This chain connects TRBV2 to TRBJ2-7; D might be TRBD2 (5 bases). Looked up from germline, CDR1 is SNHLY and CDR2 is FYNNEI. CDR3 length: 12 amino acids. Deletions cut 8 bases from V and 3 bases from J, with 11 bases between. CDR3 nucleotide sequence: TGTGCCAGCTGCCCGACTAACTACGAGCAGTACTTC. Translation: CASCPTNYEQYF.

V is TRBV7-3 and J is TRBJ1-2; 7 positions agree with TRBD1. CDR3 length: 13 residues. Trimming cost V 5 bases and J 8 bases; bases outside gene matches: 8. Per germline, CDR1 SGHTA and CDR2 FQGTGA. This CDR3 reads CASSPTGVGGYTF. CDR3 in DNA: TGTGCCAGCAGCCCAACAGGGGTAGGCGGCTACACCTTC.

This clone was counted a single time. The chain has TRBV9 and TRBJ2-3; 10 bases align to TRBD2. This CDR3 is 15 amino acids long. V gave up 4 bases and J gave up 4 bases; unmatched junction bases: 6. Germline lookup yields CDR1 SGDLS and CDR2 YYNGEE. As DNA, the CDR3 is TGTGCCAGCAGCACCCAGCGGGAGGGACCAGATACGCAGTATTTT. Translating it yields CASSTQREGPDTQYF.

V and J are TRBV28 and TRBJ2-1; D might be TRBD2 (6 bases). The CDR3 loop spans 15 amino acids. Germline V gives CDR1 MDHEN, CDR2 SYDVKM. The ends were cut back, 5 bases at V and 5 bases at J, with 16 bases in the middle. CDR3 region: CASSSARTIHNEQFF. The CDR3 DNA reads TGTGCCAGCAGTAGTGCCAGGACTATACACAATGAGCAGTTCTTC.

This chain uses TRBV19 with TRBJ1-1; the match to TRBD1 covers 7 bases. Germline V CDR1 and CDR2: LNHDA, SQIVND (reference sequence). V lost 2 bases and J lost 6; bases outside the gene matches: 6. The CDR3 extends over 14 amino acids. The CDR3 coding sequence is TGTGCCAGTAGTATAAATCGACAGGGCGCTGAAGCTTTCTTT. This gives the protein CASSINRQGAEAFF.

This chain joins TRBV6-1 and TRBJ1-1; D possibly corresponds to TRBD1 (6 bases). The ends were cut back, 6 bases at V and 2 bases at J, with 13 bases in the middle. The CDR3 totals 14 residues. Looked up from germline, CDR1 is MNHNS and CDR2 is SASEGT. The CDR3 DNA sequence: TGTGCCAGCAGAGCCGGGACACTAAACACTGAAGCTTTCTTT. This gives the protein CASRAGTLNTEAFF.

V usage is TRBV7-9 and J usage is TRBJ2-7; unclear D gene. CDR1 SEHNR and CDR2 FQNEAQ come from the germline V gene (reference sequence). This CDR3 has 15 residues. Trimming removed 3 bases at V and 1 base at J, with 13 bases between. The CDR3 nucleotides are TGTGCCAGCAGCTTCCCACAGAGCCCTTCCTACGAGCAGTACTTC. Translating gives CASSFPQSPSYEQYF. Drawing the rest from reference TRBV7-9 and TRBJ2-7, the complete variable domain is DTGVSQNPRHKITKRGQNVTFRCDPISEHNRLYWYRQTLGQGPEFLTYFQNEAQLEKSRLLSDRFSAERPKGSFSTLEIQRTEQGDSAMYLCASSFPQSPSYEQYFGPGTRLTVT.

This clone was found a few times. The rearrangement joins TRBV7-2 to TRBJ2-7; 7 bases align to TRBD2. With V trimmed by 5 bases and J by 3 bases, 16 bases remained unmatched. The germline gives CDR1 SGHTA, CDR2 FQGNSA. This CDR3 comprises 17 residues. The CDR3: CASSRARSGDYYYEQYF. The CDR3 region has the DNA TGTGCCAGCAGCCGAGCCCGAAGTGGGGACTACTACTACGAGCAGTACTTC.